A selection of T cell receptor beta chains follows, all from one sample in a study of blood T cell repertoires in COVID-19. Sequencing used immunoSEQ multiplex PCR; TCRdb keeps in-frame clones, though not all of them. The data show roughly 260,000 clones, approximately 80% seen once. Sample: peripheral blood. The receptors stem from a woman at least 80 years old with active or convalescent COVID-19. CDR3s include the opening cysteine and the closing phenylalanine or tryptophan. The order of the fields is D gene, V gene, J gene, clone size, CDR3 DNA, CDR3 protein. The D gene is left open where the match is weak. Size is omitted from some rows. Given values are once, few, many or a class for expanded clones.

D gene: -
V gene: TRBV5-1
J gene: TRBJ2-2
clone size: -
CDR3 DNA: TGCGCCAGCAGCTTGGTCCTAGTTCGGACCGGGGAGCTGTTTTTT
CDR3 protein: CASSLVLVRTGELFF

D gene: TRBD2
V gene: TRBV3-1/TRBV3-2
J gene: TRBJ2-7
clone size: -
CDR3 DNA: TGTGCCAGCAGCCGTCGGACTAGCGGGAGGTCCTACGAGCAGTACTTC
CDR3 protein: CASSRRTSGRSYEQYF

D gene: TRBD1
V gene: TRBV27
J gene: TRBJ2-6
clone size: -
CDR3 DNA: TGTGCCAGCAGTACCAGGGACAGCATAGCTGGGGCCAACGTCCTGACTTTC
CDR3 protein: CASSTRDSIAGANVLTF

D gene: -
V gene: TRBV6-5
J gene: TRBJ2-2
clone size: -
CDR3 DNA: TGTGCCAGCAGTTACTCTCAGGGACTGGCCGGGGAGCTGTTTTTT
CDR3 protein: CASSYSQGLAGELFF

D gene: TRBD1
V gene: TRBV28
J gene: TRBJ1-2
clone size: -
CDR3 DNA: TGTGCCAGCAGTTTGTTCCGGACAGGGGGCGGCGACGGCTACACCTTC
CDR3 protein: CASSLFRTGGGDGYTF

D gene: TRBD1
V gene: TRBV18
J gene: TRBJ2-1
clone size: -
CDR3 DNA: TGTGCCAGCTCACCACAGGGACAGGCCTACAATGAGCAGTTCTTC
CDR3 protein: CASSPQGQAYNEQFF

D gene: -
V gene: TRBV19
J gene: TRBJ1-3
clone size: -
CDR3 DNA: TGTGCCAGCTACTCTACAGGGTTCTCTGGAAACACCATATATTTT
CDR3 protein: CASYSTGFSGNTIYF

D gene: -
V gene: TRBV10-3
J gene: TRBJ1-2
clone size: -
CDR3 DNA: TGTGCCATCAGCGCGACAGACTATGGCTACACCTTC
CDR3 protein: CAISATDYGYTF

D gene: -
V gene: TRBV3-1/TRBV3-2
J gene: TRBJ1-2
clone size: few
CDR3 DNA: TGTGCCAGCAGCCTGAGCCTATCCTTTGGCTACACCTTC
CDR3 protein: CASSLSLSFGYTF

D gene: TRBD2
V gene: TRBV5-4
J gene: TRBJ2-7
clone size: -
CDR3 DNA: TGTGCCAGCAGCTCCCTGACTAGCGGGGGGTACGAGCAGTACTTC
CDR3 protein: CASSSLTSGGYEQYF

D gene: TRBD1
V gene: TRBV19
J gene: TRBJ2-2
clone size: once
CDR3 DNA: TGTGCCAGTACCCAGGACAGGGCGGGCACCGGGGAGCTGTTTTTT
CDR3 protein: CASTQDRAGTGELFF

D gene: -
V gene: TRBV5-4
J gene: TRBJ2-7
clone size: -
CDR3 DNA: TGTGCCAGCAGCTTGGACAGGGCGGAGCAGTACTTC
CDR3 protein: CASSLDRAEQYF

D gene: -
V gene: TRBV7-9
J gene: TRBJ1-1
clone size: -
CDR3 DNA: TGTGCCAGCAGCGAGGGACTTGCCCTTGAAGCTTTCTTT
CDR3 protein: CASSEGLALEAFF

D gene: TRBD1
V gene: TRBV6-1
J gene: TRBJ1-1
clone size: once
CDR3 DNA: TGTGCCAGCAGTGAAGAGGGGACAGGTGAAGCTTTCTTT
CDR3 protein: CASSEEGTGEAFF

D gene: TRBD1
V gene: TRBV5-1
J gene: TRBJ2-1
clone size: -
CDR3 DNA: TGCGCCAGCAGCTCGGAGGACAGGGGGCTTAATGAGCAGTTCTTC
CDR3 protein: CASSSEDRGLNEQFF

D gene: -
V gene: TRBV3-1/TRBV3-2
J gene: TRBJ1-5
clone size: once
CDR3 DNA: TGTGCCAGCAGCCTCGGGCAGGGCGAGCAGCCCCAGCATTTT
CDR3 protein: CASSLGQGEQPQHF

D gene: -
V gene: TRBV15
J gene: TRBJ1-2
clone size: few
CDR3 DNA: TGTGCCACCAGCAGAGACAGAAACTATGGCTACACCTTC
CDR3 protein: CATSRDRNYGYTF

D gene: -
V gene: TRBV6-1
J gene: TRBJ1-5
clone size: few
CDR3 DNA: TGTGCCAGCAGAAAAAGCGGGGGACTCAATCAGCCCCAGCATTTT
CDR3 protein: CASRKSGGLNQPQHF

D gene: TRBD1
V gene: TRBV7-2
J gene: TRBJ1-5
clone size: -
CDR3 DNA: TGTGCCAGCAGCTGGACAGGCCGGAGTCAGCCCCAGCATTTT
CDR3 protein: CASSWTGRSQPQHF

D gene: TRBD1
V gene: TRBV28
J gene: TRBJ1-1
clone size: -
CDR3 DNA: TGTGCCAGCAGTTTATTAGAACAGGGGTTCATGAACACTGAAGCTTTCTTT
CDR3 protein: CASSLLEQGFMNTEAFF

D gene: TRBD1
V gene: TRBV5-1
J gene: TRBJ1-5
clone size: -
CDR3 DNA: TGCGCCAGCAGCATCCAGGGGGACGATCAGCCCCAGCATTTT
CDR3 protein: CASSIQGDDQPQHF

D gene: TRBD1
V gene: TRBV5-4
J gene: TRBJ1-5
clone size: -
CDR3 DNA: TGTGCCAGCAGCCAGGGACAGGGTAAAAATCAGCCCCAGCATTTT
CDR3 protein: CASSQGQGKNQPQHF

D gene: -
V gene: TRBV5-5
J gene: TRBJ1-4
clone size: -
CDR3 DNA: TGTGCCAGCAGCTTGGACGGTGCAACTAATGAAAAACTGTTTTTT
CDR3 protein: CASSLDGATNEKLFF

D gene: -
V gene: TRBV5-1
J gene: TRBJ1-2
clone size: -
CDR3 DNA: TGCGCCAGCAGGCGGGAGAACTATGGCTACACCTTC
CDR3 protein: CASRRENYGYTF